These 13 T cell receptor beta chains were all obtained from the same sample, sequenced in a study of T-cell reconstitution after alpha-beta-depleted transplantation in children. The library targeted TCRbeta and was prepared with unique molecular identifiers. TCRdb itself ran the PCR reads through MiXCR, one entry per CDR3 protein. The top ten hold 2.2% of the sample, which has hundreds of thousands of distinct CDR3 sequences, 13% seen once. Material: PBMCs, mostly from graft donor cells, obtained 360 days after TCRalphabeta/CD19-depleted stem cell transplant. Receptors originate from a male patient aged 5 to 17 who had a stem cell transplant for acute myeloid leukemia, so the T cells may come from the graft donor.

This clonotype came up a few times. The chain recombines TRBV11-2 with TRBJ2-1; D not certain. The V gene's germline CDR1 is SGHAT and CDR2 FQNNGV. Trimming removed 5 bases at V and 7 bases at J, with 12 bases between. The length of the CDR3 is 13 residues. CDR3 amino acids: CASSPAPDNEQFF. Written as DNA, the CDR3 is TGTGCCAGCAGCCCTGCTCCGGATAATGAGCAGTTCTTC. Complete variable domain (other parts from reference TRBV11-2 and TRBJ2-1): EAGVAQSPRYKIIEKRQSVAFWCNPISGHATLYWYQQILGQGPKLLIQFQNNGVVDDSQLPKDRFSAERLKGVDSTLKIQPAKLEDSAVYLCASSPAPDNEQFFGPGTRLTVL.

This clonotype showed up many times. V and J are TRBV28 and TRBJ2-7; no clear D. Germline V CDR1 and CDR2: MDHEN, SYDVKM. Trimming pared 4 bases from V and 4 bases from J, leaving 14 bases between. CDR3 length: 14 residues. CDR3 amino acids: CASSSTKTAYEQYV. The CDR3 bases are TGTGCCAGCAGTTCCACCAAAACAGCTTACGAGCAGTACGTC.

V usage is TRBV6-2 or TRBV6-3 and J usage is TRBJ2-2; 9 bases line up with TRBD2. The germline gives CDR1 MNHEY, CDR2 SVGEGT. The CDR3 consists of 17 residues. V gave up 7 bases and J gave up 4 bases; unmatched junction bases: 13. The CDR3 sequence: CASNQYSGRFITGELFF. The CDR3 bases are TGTGCCAGCAATCAATATAGCGGGAGATTTATCACCGGGGAGCTGTTTTTT.

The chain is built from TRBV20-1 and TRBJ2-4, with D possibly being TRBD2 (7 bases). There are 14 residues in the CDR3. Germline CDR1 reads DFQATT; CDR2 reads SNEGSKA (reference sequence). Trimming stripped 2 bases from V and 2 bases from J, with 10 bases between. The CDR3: CSARTRGPKNIQYF. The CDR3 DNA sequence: TGCAGTGCTAGAACGCGGGGGCCCAAAAACATTCAGTACTTC.

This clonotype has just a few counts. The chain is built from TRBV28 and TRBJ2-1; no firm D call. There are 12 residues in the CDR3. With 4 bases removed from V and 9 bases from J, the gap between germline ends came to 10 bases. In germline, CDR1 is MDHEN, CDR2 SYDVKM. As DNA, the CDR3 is TGTGCCAGCAGTTCGGAGTGGGGTGAGCAGTTCTTC. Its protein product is CASSSEWGEQFF.

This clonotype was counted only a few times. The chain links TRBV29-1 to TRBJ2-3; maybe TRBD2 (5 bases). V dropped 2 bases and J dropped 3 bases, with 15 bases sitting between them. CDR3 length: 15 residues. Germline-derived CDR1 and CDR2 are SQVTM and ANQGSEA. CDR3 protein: CSVEKEEGRTDTQYF. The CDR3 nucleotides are TGCAGCGTTGAAAAGGAAGAGGGCCGAACAGATACGCAGTATTTT.

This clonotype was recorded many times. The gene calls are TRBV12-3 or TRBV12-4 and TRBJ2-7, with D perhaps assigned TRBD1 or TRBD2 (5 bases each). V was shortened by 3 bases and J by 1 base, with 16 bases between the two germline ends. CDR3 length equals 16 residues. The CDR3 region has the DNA TGTGCCAGCAGTTTCCCCATCGGGACGACTTCCTACGAGCAGTACTTC. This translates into CASSFPIGTTSYEQYF.

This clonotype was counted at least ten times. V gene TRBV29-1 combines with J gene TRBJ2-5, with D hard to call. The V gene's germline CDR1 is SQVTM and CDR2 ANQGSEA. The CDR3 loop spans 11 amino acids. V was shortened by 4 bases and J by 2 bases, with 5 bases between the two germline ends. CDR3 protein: CSVARQETQYF. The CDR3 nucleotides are TGCAGCGTTGCGCGGCAAGAGACCCAGTACTTC.

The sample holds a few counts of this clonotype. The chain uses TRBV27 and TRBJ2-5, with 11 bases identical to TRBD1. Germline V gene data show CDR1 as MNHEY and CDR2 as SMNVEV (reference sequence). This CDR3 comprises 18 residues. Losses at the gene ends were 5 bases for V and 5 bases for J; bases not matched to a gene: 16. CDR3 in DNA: TGTGCCAGCAGTCCCCGGGACAGGGGGTTAATTTCCGGGGAGACCCAGTACTTC. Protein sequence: CASSPRDRGLISGETQYF.

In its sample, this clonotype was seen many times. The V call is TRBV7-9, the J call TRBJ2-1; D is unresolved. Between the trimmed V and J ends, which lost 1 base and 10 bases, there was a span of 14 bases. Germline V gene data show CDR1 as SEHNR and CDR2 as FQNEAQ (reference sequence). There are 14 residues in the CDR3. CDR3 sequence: CASSLGGIVGEQFF. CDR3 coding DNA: TGTGCCAGCAGCTTAGGAGGAATCGTGGGCGAGCAGTTCTTC.

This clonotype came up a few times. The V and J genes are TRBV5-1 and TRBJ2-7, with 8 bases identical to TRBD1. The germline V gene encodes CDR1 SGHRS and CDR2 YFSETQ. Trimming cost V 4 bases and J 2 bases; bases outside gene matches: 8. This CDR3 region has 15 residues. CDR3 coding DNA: TGCGCCAGCAGCGTCGACAGGGGACCTACCTACGAGCAGTACTTC. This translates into CASSVDRGPTYEQYF.

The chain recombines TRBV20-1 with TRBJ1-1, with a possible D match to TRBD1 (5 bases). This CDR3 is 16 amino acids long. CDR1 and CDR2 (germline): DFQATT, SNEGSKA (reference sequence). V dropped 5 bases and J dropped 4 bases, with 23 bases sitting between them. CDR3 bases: TGCAGTGCTCGCCCCACAGGAAGGGTTTTGGGCACTGAAGCTTTCTTT. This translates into CSARPTGRVLGTEAFF.

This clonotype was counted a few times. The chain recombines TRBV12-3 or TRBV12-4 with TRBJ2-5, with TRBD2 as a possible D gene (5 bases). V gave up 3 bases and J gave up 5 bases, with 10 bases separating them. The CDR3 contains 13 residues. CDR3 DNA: TGTGCCAGCAGTTTTAAGCGGTGGGAGACCCAGTACTTC. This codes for CASSFKRWETQYF.